This entry features one T cell receptor (beta chain) sequence. Its antigen has not been determined. Base qualities are not recorded, but no much larger clone differs from it by a single base. This sample was included in a study of T-cell reconstitution after alpha-beta-depleted transplantation in children (dated by TCRdb to 2015 to 2016). As for the study more broadly: Using TCR repertoire profiling, the study followed T-cell immune reconstitution in a quantitative way in children after TCRalphabeta/CD19-depleted allogeneic hematopoietic cell transplantation.

Library preparation employed PCR. Sequencing took place on an Illumina HiSeq 2500. TCR libraries were prepared with molecular barcoding, using unique molecular identifiers to normalize TCRbeta repertoire quantification. Through fastp at Q25 and MiXCR, TCRdb rebuilt clones from the public reads, retaining in-frame beta chains. Records with the same CDR3 protein are collapsed into one entry carrying the most frequent genes and DNA. The sample table lists 200,000 to 250,000 distinct CDR3 sequences, 9.7% of them with a count of one. The ten largest clonotypes hold approximately 4.7% of the sample. This clonotype originated in a human donor who donated a stem cell graft to a child with SCID. Sample: PBMCs from the stem cell graft donor, taken from the stem cell graft.

The DNA reads as follows: TGCGCCAGCAGCCCCACCCCGACAGGGATCTACGAGCAGTACTTC. Its product reads: CASSPTPTGIYEQYF. The rearranged chain carries TRBV5-1 and TRBJ2-7; 7 of the junction bases match TRBD1. Based on the germline V gene, the CDR1 and CDR2 sequences are SGHRS and YFSETQ. Inclusive of the bounding cysteine and phenylalanine, the CDR3 is 15 residues long. The CDR3 DNA has 45 bases and is translated from base 1. The V end gives up 4 bases and the J end 3 bases, leaving 10 bases in the junction not matched to a gene.